Presented here are 12 T cell receptor beta chains from one specimen sequenced in a study of T cell responses to AZD1222 COVID-19 vaccine. The protocol was immunoSEQ multiplex PCR, while the TCRdb copy is restricted to in-frame clones and leaves out a portion. The repertoire consists of 90,000 to 110,000 clones, with around 90% occurring once and the leading ten covering about 13%. Sample: peripheral blood, taken on day 0 of MenACWY control vaccination. All receptors come from an adult in good health.

This clone showed up just a few times. The rearrangement joins TRBV19 to TRBJ1-4; D not certain. The germline CDR1 and CDR2 sequences are LNHDA and SQIVND (reference sequence). CDR3 length equals 13 residues. V shed 2 bases and J shed 8 bases, with 9 bases lying between them. As DNA, the CDR3 is TGTGCCAGTAGTATATCCAGTGGGGAAAAACTGTTTTTT. The encoded protein is CASSISSGEKLFF.

The chain is built from TRBV6-2 or TRBV6-3 and TRBJ2-1, with D possibly matching TRBD1 (6 bases). The germline gives CDR1 MNHEY, CDR2 SVGEGT. Trimming left V 6 bases short and J 6 bases short, with 15 bases between. The CDR3 loop spans 14 amino acids. CDR3 sequence: CASSRMAGANEQFF. In DNA, the CDR3 is TGTGCCAGCAGCCGTATGGCAGGGGCCAATGAGCAGTTCTTC.

The genes are TRBV7-9 and TRBJ1-1, with 8 bases matching TRBD1. The ends lost 5 bases at V and 4 bases at J; junction bases unmatched: 0. CDR3 length: 12 residues. Per germline, CDR1 SEHNR and CDR2 FQNEAQ (reference sequence). CDR3 DNA: TGTGCCAGCAGCGACAGGGGCACTGAAGCTTTCTTT. Amino acid sequence: CASSDRGTEAFF. The full variable domain, completed using reference TRBV7-9 and TRBJ1-1, is DTGVSQNPRHKITKRGQNVTFRCDPISEHNRLYWYRQTLGQGPEFLTYFQNEAQLEKSRLLSDRFSAERPKGSFSTLEIQRTEQGDSAMYLCASSDRGTEAFFGQGTRLTVV.

The V and J genes are TRBV7-2 and TRBJ2-1; D might be TRBD2 (5 bases). This CDR3 is built from 14 residues. Trimming took off 3 bases at V and 8 bases at J, with 14 bases between the two ends. Per the germline V gene, CDR1 is SGHTA and CDR2 is FQGNSA. As DNA, the CDR3 is TGTGCCAGCAGCTTTGGCAGGAGGTTCGATGAGCAGTTCTTC. Translated: CASSFGRRFDEQFF.

The chain couples TRBV5-8 to TRBJ1-1; D is undetermined. Trimming stripped 0 bases from V and 3 bases from J, with 12 bases between. The CDR3 has 15 amino acids. CDR1 is SGHTS and CDR2 is YDEGEE in the germline V gene. DNA of the CDR3: TGTGCCAGCAGCTTGGCGATGACCGTCTACACTGAAGCTTTCTTT. Encoded protein: CASSLAMTVYTEAFF.

This rearrangement joins TRBV19 to TRBJ2-3; TRBD2 aligns across 8 bases. The CDR3 contains 15 residues. The J segment lost 6 bases and the V segment lost 5 bases, leaving 10 bases of the junction unmatched. In germline, CDR1 is LNHDA, CDR2 SQIVND (reference sequence). The CDR3 protein is CASSPMGSGSDTQYF. CDR3 coding DNA: TGTGCCAGTAGTCCCATGGGAAGCGGGAGTGATACGCAGTATTTT.

The V call is TRBV19, the J call TRBJ2-5, with 12 bases matching TRBD2. This CDR3 has 19 amino acids. Germline V CDR1 and CDR2: LNHDA, SQIVND (reference sequence). The V segment lost 4 bases and the J segment 2 bases; nucleotides outside the gene matches: 14. The CDR3 DNA is TGTGCCAGTAGTAGCTTCGGGACTAGCGGGCATGGCGGTCAAGAGACCCAGTACTTC. Protein: CASSSFGTSGHGGQETQYF.

The chain joins TRBV27 to TRBJ1-5, with D possibly TRBD1 on 6 matching bases. This CDR3 contains 17 residues. The V and J ends lost 6 bases and 3 bases respectively, with 21 bases between them. Germline V gene sequence: CDR1 MNHEY, CDR2 SMNVEV (reference sequence). The CDR3 bases are TGTGCCAGCAGGGTCTCGGGGGGCAGGGGTACCAATCAGCCCCAGCATTTT. Translation gives CASRVSGGRGTNQPQHF.

The chain has TRBV15 and TRBJ1-3, with a weak D call TRBD1 (5 bases). The CDR3 consists of 17 residues. The germline V and J ends were trimmed by 0 bases and 0 bases, with 12 bases remaining between them. Germline V gene sequence: CDR1 LNHNV, CDR2 YYDKDF (reference sequence). CDR3 loop: CATSREIRVTSGNTIYF. CDR3 in DNA: TGTGCCACCAGCAGAGAGATCAGGGTAACCTCTGGAAACACCATATATTTT.

V and J are TRBV5-4 and TRBJ1-1; D is unclear. The CDR3 covers 14 residues. V lost 0 bases to trimming and J lost 3 bases, with 9 bases between them. CDR1 and CDR2 (germline): SGHNT, YYREEE (reference sequence). DNA of the CDR3: TGTGCCAGCAGCTTGGCCTTTGAGGACACTGAAGCTTTCTTT. Translation: CASSLAFEDTEAFF.

The chain links TRBV5-1 to TRBJ2-2; 9 bases line up with TRBD2. The ends lost 4 bases at V and 4 bases at J; junction bases unmatched: 11. The CDR3 is 17 residues long. Germline CDR1 SGHRS, CDR2 YFSETQ. The CDR3 sequence is CASSHLGAGGVTGELFF. Written as DNA, the CDR3 is TGCGCCAGCAGCCATTTAGGAGCGGGGGGTGTCACCGGGGAGCTGTTTTTT. Combining the CDR3 with reference TRBV5-1 and TRBJ2-2 gives the whole variable domain KAGVTQTPRYLIKTRGQQVTLSCSPISGHRSVSWYQQTPGQGLQFLFEYFSETQRNKGNFPGRFSGRQFSNSRSEMNVSTLELGDSALYLCASSHLGAGGVTGELFFGEGSRLTVL.

The genes are TRBV19 and TRBJ1-2; the D gene is possibly TRBD1 (6 bases). The ends were cut back, 4 bases at V and 7 bases at J, with 16 bases in the middle. The CDR3 consists of 14 residues. The V gene's germline CDR1 is LNHDA and CDR2 SQIVND (reference sequence). The CDR3 sequence is CASSNQGTRAGYTF. As DNA, the CDR3 is TGTGCCAGTAGTAATCAGGGGACGAGGGCTGGCTACACCTTC.